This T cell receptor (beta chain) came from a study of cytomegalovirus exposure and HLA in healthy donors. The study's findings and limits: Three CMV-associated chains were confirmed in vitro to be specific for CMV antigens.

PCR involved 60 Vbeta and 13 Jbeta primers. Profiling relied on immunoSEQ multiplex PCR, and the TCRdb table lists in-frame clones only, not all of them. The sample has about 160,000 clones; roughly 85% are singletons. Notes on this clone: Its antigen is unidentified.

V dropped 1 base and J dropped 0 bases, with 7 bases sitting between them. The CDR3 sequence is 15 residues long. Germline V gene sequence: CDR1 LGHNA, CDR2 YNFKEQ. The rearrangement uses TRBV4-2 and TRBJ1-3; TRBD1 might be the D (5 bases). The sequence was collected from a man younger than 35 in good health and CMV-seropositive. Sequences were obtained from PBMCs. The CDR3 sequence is CASSQGGSSGNTIYF. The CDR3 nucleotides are TGTGCCAGCAGCCAAGGGGGCTCCTCTGGAAACACCATATATTTT.